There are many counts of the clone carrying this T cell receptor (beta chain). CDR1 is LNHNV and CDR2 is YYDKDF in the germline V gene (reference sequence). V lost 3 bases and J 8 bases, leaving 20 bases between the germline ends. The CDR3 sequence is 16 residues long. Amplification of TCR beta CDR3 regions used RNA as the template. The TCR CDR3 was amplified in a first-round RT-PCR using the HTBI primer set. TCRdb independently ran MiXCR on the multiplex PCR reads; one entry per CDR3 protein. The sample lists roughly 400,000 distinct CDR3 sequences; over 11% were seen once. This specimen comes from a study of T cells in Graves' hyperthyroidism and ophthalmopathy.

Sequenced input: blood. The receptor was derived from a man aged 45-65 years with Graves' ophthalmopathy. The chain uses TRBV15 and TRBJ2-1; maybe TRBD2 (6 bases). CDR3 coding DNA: TGTGCCACCAGCAGGACCCCGCGCGGGAACCCCTATGAGCAGTTCTTC. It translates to CATSRTPRGNPYEQFF. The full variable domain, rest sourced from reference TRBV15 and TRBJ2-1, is DAMVIQNPRYQVTQFGKPVTLSCSQTLNHNVMYWYQQKSSQAPKLLFHYYDKDFNNEADTPDNFQSRRPNTSFCFLDIRSPGLGDTAMYLCATSRTPRGNPYEQFFGPGTRLTVL.